A selection of T cell receptor beta chains follows, all from one sample in a study of identifying expanded T cells in peripheral blood. Method: immunoSEQ multiplex PCR; TCRdb's copy keeps in-frame clones and lacks some. Here the sample spans 90,000 to 100,000 clones, 70% to 90% being singletons. Sequenced input: blood. The receptors come from a person aged 18 to 75 in good health. The CDR3 runs from the conserved cysteine through the conserved F or W.

TRBV4-2	TRBJ2-7	CASSSTVTSGTHEQYF
TRBV19	TRBJ2-7	CASSIDITYEQYF
TRBV18	TRBJ2-3	CASSPSSDPTDTQYF
TRBV7-2	TRBJ1-1	CASRRSLQGTEAFF
TRBV4-3	TRBJ1-2	CASSQDRGSNYGYTF
TRBV9	TRBJ2-5	CASSTRDSSGETQYF
TRBV7-9	TRBJ2-1	CASSFGASRGNEQFF
TRBV9	TRBJ1-1	CASSVSQRSGAFF
TRBV25-1	TRBJ1-2	CASSYKQGAWGYTF
TRBV29-1	TRBJ1-2	CSVGTGPGYGYTF
TRBV10-3	TRBJ1-3	CAISATGPDTIYF
TRBV5-1	TRBJ1-2	CASSTGQGYGYTF
TRBV5-6	TRBJ1-1	CASSFRQSITEAFF
TRBV18	TRBJ1-2	CASSPRAESDGYTF
TRBV7-6	TRBJ2-2	CASSGRQGGDTGELFF
TRBV7-2	TRBJ2-2	CASRLGTRNTGELFF
TRBV7-3	TRBJ1-1	CASSAQPLVGSNTEAFF
TRBV5-1	TRBJ2-3	CASSWTSGTDTQYF
TRBV28	TRBJ1-2	CASETAGTLNYGYTF
TRBV5-1	TRBJ2-2	CASTPAVNTGELFF
TRBV6-5	TRBJ1-5	CASSDRGSNQPQHF
TRBV5-1	TRBJ2-7	CASSFQGSGEQYF
TRBV7-8	TRBJ2-1	CASSLGFLGAGVSSNEQFF
TRBV10-3	TRBJ1-1	CAIGNGLDTEAFF
TRBV7-9	TRBJ1-5	CASSQANQPQHF
TRBV5-4	TRBJ2-3	CASRENGGGLTQYF
TRBV6-5	TRBJ1-1	CASSYSRGRGTEAFF
TRBV29-1	TRBJ1-2	CSVAKGDGYTF
TRBV9	TRBJ1-1	CASSVATESEAFF
TRBV27	TRBJ2-2	CASSLRGTGELFF
TRBV29-1	TRBJ1-3	CSAKTGRSGNTIYF
TRBV9	TRBJ2-1	CASQSAGEIREQFF
TRBV15	TRBJ2-5	CATSRDPQETQYF
TRBV11-2	TRBJ1-6	CASSLYRGGSPLHF
TRBV9	TRBJ2-3	CASSVTAGAPTDTQYF